The rows below give T cell receptor beta chains drawn from one sample of a study of Graves' ophthalmopathy and Graves' hyperthyroidism. TCRdb re-called the multiplex PCR reads through MiXCR, storing one row per CDR3 protein. Of 400,000 to 500,000 distinct CDR3 sequences detected, about 21% appear once; the ten largest clones hold 3%. The sequencing input was peripheral blood. Receptor source: a woman between 18 and 29 years old with stable Graves' hyperthyroidism. CDR3s include the opening cysteine and the closing phenylalanine or tryptophan. The D gene is left open where the match is weak. Clone size is shown for a subset of rows, as once, few, many or a class of expanded clone.

CATANYGYTF,TGTGCCACCGCTAACTATGGCTACACCTTC,10,.,TRBJ1-2,TRBV12-3/TRBV12-4,.
CSARTKREGREQYF,TGCAGTGCTAGGACAAAGCGGGAGGGCCGCGAGCAGTACTTC,14,many,TRBJ2-7,TRBV20-1,TRBD2
CASSLVVGNYGYTF,TGTGCCAGCAGCTTAGTGGTAGGGAACTATGGCTACACCTTC,14,few,TRBJ1-2,TRBV7-2,.
CSARPTGPYEQYF,TGCAGTGCTAGACCTACAGGGCCCTACGAGCAGTACTTC,13,once,TRBJ2-7,TRBV20-1,.
CASSQVSAAAGGETQYF,TGCGCCAGCAGCCAAGTGTCCGCAGCGGCGGGGGGTGAGACCCAGTACTTC,17,many,TRBJ2-5,TRBV4-1,TRBD2
CASSGHRDRNTEAFF,TGTGCCAGCAGTGGGCACCGGGACAGAAACACTGAAGCTTTCTTT,15,.,TRBJ1-1,TRBV12-3/TRBV12-4,TRBD1
CASSRGQGAAPLHF,TGTGCCAGCAGCCGGGGCCAGGGTGCGGCACCCCTCCACTTT,14,.,TRBJ1-6,TRBV12-3/TRBV12-4,.
CASSSRPSHYGYTF,TGTGCCAGCAGTTCTCGTCCCAGTCACTATGGCTACACCTTC,14,.,TRBJ1-2,TRBV6-5,.
CAITPGSPGNTIYF,TGTGCCATCACACCAGGGTCCCCTGGAAACACCATATATTTT,14,few,TRBJ1-3,TRBV10-3,.
CAIRLGGGANTGELFF,TGTGCCATCAGACTAGGGGGGGGAGCGAACACCGGGGAGCTGTTTTTT,16,.,TRBJ2-2,TRBV7-3,.
CASSVQGRGTNYGYTF,TGTGCCAGCAGTGTTCAGGGTCGGGGGACGAACTATGGCTACACCTTC,16,.,TRBJ1-2,TRBV6-1,.
CASSYSNNQPQHF,TGTGCCAGCAGTTACTCGAACAATCAGCCCCAGCATTTT,13,many,TRBJ1-5,TRBV6-5,.
CASSLAVFGSYEQYF,TGTGCCAGCAGCTTAGCGGTTTTTGGGTCCTACGAGCAGTACTTC,15,many,TRBJ2-7,TRBV7-9,.
CASSQVPRGGKRETQYF,TGCGCCAGCAGCCAAGTTCCGAGGGGGGGGAAGAGGGAGACCCAGTACTTC,17,few,TRBJ2-5,TRBV4-1,.
CASSYSAGVVKTQYF,TGTGCCAGCAGTTACTCGGCGGGAGTAGTAAAGACCCAGTACTTC,15,many,TRBJ2-5,TRBV6-5,TRBD2
CASSPQPGQGSYEQYF,TGCGCCAGCAGCCCCCAACCGGGACAGGGCTCCTACGAGCAGTACTTC,16,.,TRBJ2-7,TRBV4-1,TRBD1
CSAPGTSGGLYEQYF,TGCAGTGCCCCCGGGACTAGCGGGGGGTTATACGAGCAGTACTTC,15,.,TRBJ2-7,TRBV20-1,TRBD2
CASTGTGDSPLHF,TGTGCCAGCACCGGGACGGGAGATTCACCCCTCCACTTT,13,.,TRBJ1-6,TRBV6-1,.
CSARDPLGSGEQYF,TGCAGTGCTAGAGACCCCCTCGGGAGTGGGGAGCAGTACTTC,14,many,TRBJ2-7,TRBV20-1,.
CASSLKNGGRSGTF,TGTGCCAGCAGCTTAAAGAACGGGGGGCGGTCCGGTACCTTC,14,many,TRBJ1-2,TRBV7-3,.
CASSLHGETEAFF,TGTGCCAGCAGTTTACACGGGGAGACTGAAGCTTTCTTT,13,.,TRBJ1-1,TRBV12-3/TRBV12-4,.
CASSPRQGRVDEQYF,TGTGCCAGTAGTCCCCGACAGGGTCGGGTTGACGAGCAGTACTTC,15,many,TRBJ2-7,TRBV19,TRBD1
CASSYLGGDQPQHF,TGTGCCAGCAGTTATTTGGGGGGTGATCAGCCCCAGCATTTT,14,many,TRBJ1-5,TRBV6-5,.
CAISGGRDNSPLHF,TGTGCCATCAGTGGGGGACGGGATAATTCACCCCTCCACTTT,14,many,TRBJ1-6,TRBV10-3,.
CASSLAGDLYTF,TGTGCCAGCAGTCTCGCTGGGGATCTTTACACCTTC,12,many,TRBJ1-2,TRBV12-3/TRBV12-4,.
CASSPRTRIQETQYF,TGTGCCAGCAGTCCCAGAACACGGATCCAAGAGACCCAGTACTTC,15,many,TRBJ2-5,TRBV27,.
CASSFSRRANTGELFF,TGTGCCAGCAGCTTTAGCAGGCGGGCGAACACCGGGGAGCTGTTTTTT,16,many,TRBJ2-2,TRBV7-2,.
CASSDSGLAGAYEQYF,TGTGCCAGTAGTGATAGTGGACTAGCGGGTGCCTACGAGCAGTACTTC,16,many,TRBJ2-7,TRBV19,TRBD2
CASSDLRVMNTDAFF,TGTGCCAGCAGTGACCTCAGGGTAATGAACACTGACGCTTTCTTT,15,.,TRBJ1-1,TRBV6-1,.
CASSLRQGGQYGYTF,TGTGCCAGCAGCCTGAGACAGGGGGGGCAATATGGCTACACCTTC,15,many,TRBJ1-2,TRBV7-2,TRBD1
CATLGVWEETQYF,TGTGCCACCCTAGGGGTGTGGGAAGAGACCCAGTACTTC,13,.,TRBJ2-5,TRBV28,.
CASARAAVYGYTF,TGTGCCAGTGCCCGGGCCGCGGTCTATGGCTACACCTTC,13,many,TRBJ1-2,TRBV6-1,.
CASSLPGTGRGYTF,TGTGCCAGCAGCCTCCCCGGGACAGGGCGAGGCTACACCTTC,14,.,TRBJ1-2,TRBV11-2,TRBD1
CASSAGTGSWHTEAFF,TGCGCCAGCAGCGCCGGGACAGGGTCCTGGCACACTGAAGCTTTCTTT,16,many,TRBJ1-1,TRBV5-1,TRBD1
CSATPRLEQYF,TGCAGTGCGACCCCTAGGCTTGAGCAGTACTTC,11,.,TRBJ2-7,TRBV20-1,.
CASSPPQRHGTQYF,TGTGCCAGCAGCCCCCCCCAGAGGCACGGGACCCAGTACTTC,14,many,TRBJ2-5,TRBV11-2,.
CASRDQANVLTF,TGTGCCTCCAGGGACCAGGCCAACGTCCTGACTTTC,12,many,TRBJ2-6,TRBV30,.
CSATPAREDSPLHF,TGCAGTGCTACCCCCGCCAGGGAGGATTCACCCCTCCACTTT,14,many,TRBJ1-6,TRBV20-1,.
CASSTSGGGWEQYF,TGTGCCAGCAGTACTAGCGGAGGGGGGTGGGAGCAGTACTTC,14,many,TRBJ2-7,TRBV7-2,TRBD2
CASSLWAGENTGELFF,TGTGCCAGCAGCTTATGGGCGGGAGAAAACACCGGGGAGCTGTTTTTT,16,many,TRBJ2-2,TRBV11-2,TRBD2
CASSLSGSILGWSYEQYF,TGTGCCAGCTCACTCAGCGGGAGTATTTTGGGTTGGTCCTACGAGCAGTACTTC,18,.,TRBJ2-7,TRBV18,TRBD2
CASSDFSGSYGYTF,TGTGCCAGCAGTGACTTCTCAGGGTCTTATGGCTACACCTTC,14,many,TRBJ1-2,TRBV2,.
CASTLGREDQPQHF,TGTGCCAGCACCTTAGGTCGGGAGGACCAGCCCCAGCATTTT,14,.,TRBJ1-5,TRBV12-3/TRBV12-4,.
CASSVAGGHLWSYEQYF,TGTGCCAGCAGTGTAGCGGGAGGGCATCTCTGGTCCTACGAGCAGTACTTC,17,many,TRBJ2-7,TRBV2,TRBD2
CASSEVSGGGELFF,TGTGCCAGCAGCGAAGTATCGGGTGGCGGGGAGCTGTTTTTT,14,few,TRBJ2-2,TRBV11-1,.
CASKAETQYF,TGTGCCAGCAAGGCGGAGACCCAGTACTTC,10,.,TRBJ2-5,TRBV2,.
CASSRYPSNSGGPSYEQYF,TGTGCCAGCAGTCGTTACCCCTCGAATAGCGGGGGGCCTTCCTACGAGCAGTACTTC,19,many,TRBJ2-7,TRBV27,TRBD2
CASFRHVSSGANVLTF,TGTGCCAGCTTCAGGCATGTTAGCTCTGGGGCCAACGTCCTGACTTTC,16,many,TRBJ2-6,TRBV25-1,.